These 7 T cell receptor beta chains were sequenced from one sample in a study of blood T cells in healthy people across ages. Primers used in a second PCR of about 6 to 11 cycles were a sample-barcoded 5' primer and a J-beta primer mix. MiXCR, run by TCRdb on the 5' RACE reads, gives a single entry per CDR3 protein. The profile covers about a million distinct CDR3 sequences, with roughly 50% appearing a single time and about 21% taken by the ten largest. The sequencing input was blood. Source of these receptors: a woman aged 55-69 years in good health.

This clonotype has a count of ten or more. At one boundary the junction diverges from the germline segment, which might be a read error. The CDR3 loop reads CSVEGPSYEQYF. In DNA form, the CDR3 reads TGCAGCGTGGAAGGCCCTTCCTACGAGCAGTACTTC. This rearrangement joins TRBV29-1 to TRBJ2-7; unclear D gene. Germline values: CDR1 SQVTM, CDR2 ANQGSEA. This CDR3 contains 12 residues.

The rearrangement links TRBV7-8 to TRBJ2-5; D possibly matches TRBD1 or TRBD2 (6 bases each). Germline CDR1 and CDR2: SGHVS and FQNEAQ. Trimming took 2 bases from V and 11 from J, leaving 24 bases between them. The CDR3 sequence is 16 residues long. CDR3 sequence reads: CASSLWGLREMNEQYF. CDR3 in DNA: TGTGCCAGCAGCTTATGGGGGCTGCGGGAAATGAATGAGCAGTACTTC.

The chain combines TRBV4-1 with TRBJ1-1; D might be TRBD1 (5 bases). Trimming removed 0 bases at V and 5 bases at J, with 13 bases between. The CDR3 runs to 15 residues. Germline assignment: CDR1 MGHRA and CDR2 YSYEKL. CDR3 in DNA: TGCGCCAGCAGCCAAGATATTTTGGGACGGACTGAAGCTTTCTTT. Its translation: CASSQDILGRTEAFF.

The V and J genes are TRBV13 and TRBJ2-5, with TRBD2 identical over 7 bases. V was pared by 1 base and J by 2 bases, with 22 bases of the junction left unmatched. The CDR3 covers 21 residues. Germline assignment: CDR1 PRHDT and CDR2 FYEKMQ (reference sequence). CDR3 bases: TGTGCCAGCAGCTTAGAAGGGCGATTCGGTCCGGCGGGAGTCCGGCAAGAGACCCAGTACTTC. It codes for CASSLEGRFGPAGVRQETQYF.

Note on this clonotype: At one end the junction does not follow the germline gene, possibly because of a read error. CDR3 residues: CANSQDFRETQYF. As DNA, the CDR3 is TGTGCCAACAGCCAAGACTTCCGAGAGACCCAGTACTTC. The gene calls are TRBV3-1 and TRBJ2-5; D is ambiguous. From germline, CDR1 is LGHDT and CDR2 YNNKEL (reference sequence). This CDR3 has 13 residues.

The rearrangement links TRBV20-1 to TRBJ2-1; D uncertain. Germline-derived CDR1 and CDR2 are DFQATT and SNEGSKA (reference sequence). Deletions cut 3 bases from V and 0 bases from J, with 12 bases between. The CDR3 is 15 amino acids. The CDR3 protein is CSARLEPSSYNEQFF. The DNA for the CDR3 is TGCAGTGCTAGGCTGGAACCCTCCTCCTACAATGAGCAGTTCTTC.

The V and J genes are TRBV28 and TRBJ2-7; D may be TRBD1 (5 bases). V was trimmed by 6 bases and J by 3 bases, leaving 12 bases between them. The CDR3 spans 13 residues. The V gene's germline CDR1 is MDHEN and CDR2 SYDVKM. CDR3 region: CASSLQALYEQYF. CDR3 bases: TGTGCCAGCAGCCTACAGGCCCTCTACGAGCAGTACTTC.